Below are 5 T cell receptor beta chains sequenced from a single sample in a study of blood T cells in healthy people across ages. Sample-barcoded 5' priming and a J-beta primer mix drove a second PCR of 7 to 11 cycles. From the 5' RACE reads, TCRdb called clonotypes with MiXCR, one entry per CDR3 protein. The repertoire holds fewer than 750,000 distinct CDR3 sequences, with about 51% as singletons. The specimen sequenced was blood. These receptors were taken from a woman aged 80 or over in good health.

On this clonotype itself: A much larger clone lies a single base off, so this may be a read error. This rearrangement joins TRBV9 to TRBJ2-1; D gene unclear. CDR3 length equals 13 residues. Trimming took 3 bases from V and 7 from J, leaving 11 bases between them. Germline CDR1 SGDLS, CDR2 YYNGEE. CDR3 loop: CASSGSNWNEQFF. The DNA for the CDR3 is TGTGCCAGCAGCGGAAGTAACTGGAATGAGCAGTTCTTC.

This clonotype was detected a few times. The chain is built from TRBV2 and TRBJ2-4; 12 nucleotides line up with TRBD2. The CDR3 length is 16 residues. Germline V gene lookup returns CDR1 SNHLY and CDR2 FYNNEI. The V segment lost 1 base and the J segment 7 bases; nucleotides outside the gene matches: 5. CDR3 residues: CASSEGLAGAVNIQYF. In nucleotides, the CDR3 is TGTGCCAGCAGTGAAGGACTAGCGGGAGCCGTGAACATTCAGTACTTC.

This clonotype occurred a few times. The CDR3 nucleotides read TGTGCCAGCGCCGAAAGAGATACGCAGTATTTT. It codes for CASAERDTQYF. V gene TRBV7-3 combines with J gene TRBJ2-3; D gene uncertain. The V gene's germline CDR1 is SGHTA and CDR2 FQGTGA. V lost 8 bases and J 5 bases, leaving 8 bases between the germline ends. The CDR3 is made up of 11 amino acids.

This clonotype came up a few times. CDR3 sequence reads: CASSPIGGDTQYF. CDR3 bases: TGCGCCAGCAGCCCCATCGGGGGAGATACGCAGTATTTT. The chain joins TRBV5-1 to TRBJ2-3, with D tentatively TRBD2 (6 bases). CDR1 SGHRS and CDR2 YFSETQ come from the germline V gene. This CDR3 contains 13 residues. V gave up 4 bases and J gave up 5 bases, with 11 bases separating them.

This clonotype was seen at least ten times. The chain uses TRBV6-6 and TRBJ2-1, with TRBD2 as a possible D gene (6 bases). Germline CDR1 reads MNHNY; CDR2 reads SVGAGI (reference sequence). This CDR3 is 11 amino acids long. V was cut by 7 bases and J by 7 bases, with 8 bases left in between. The CDR3 DNA sequence: TGTGCCAGCACAGGGAGGAATGAGCAGTTCTTC. This codes for CASTGRNEQFF.